One and the same sample provided the 25 T cell receptor beta chains below, sequenced in a study of blood T cells in healthy people across ages. A second PCR, run for roughly 7 to 11 cycles, used a sample-barcoded 5' primer plus a J-beta primer mix. A single record per CDR3 protein comes from TCRdb applying MiXCR to the 5' RACE reads. The data show 750,000 to 950,000 distinct CDR3 sequences, 29% seen once. These data also featured in a second study, about T cells of mothers and their children.

Source material: blood. The origin of the receptors is a woman aged 35 to 49 in good health.

This clonotype was seen ten or more times. This sequence joins TRBV29-1 and TRBJ2-3; maybe TRBD1 (6 bases). Trimming took off 1 base at V and 5 bases at J, with 13 bases between the two ends. The CDR3 has 14 residues. CDR1 is SQVTM, CDR2 ANQGSEA, per germline. The CDR3 sequence: CSVEGDRMEDTQYF. CDR3 coding DNA: TGCAGCGTTGAAGGAGACAGGATGGAAGATACGCAGTATTTT.

The sample holds many counts of this clonotype. The V and J genes are TRBV28 and TRBJ2-5; D not certain. The V end was cut by 7 bases, the J end by 5 bases, with 8 bases between. The germline gives CDR1 MDHEN, CDR2 SYDVKM. The CDR3 totals 11 residues. The CDR3 is CASTKGETQYF. The CDR3 DNA reads as TGTGCCAGCACTAAAGGCGAGACCCAGTACTTC.

To note about this clonotype: A much bigger clone sits one base away, suggesting this may be a read error. The rearrangement links TRBV15 to TRBJ2-1, with 7 nucleotides matching TRBD2. This CDR3 is built from 14 residues. The V gene's germline CDR1 is LNHNV and CDR2 YYDKDF (reference sequence). Unmatched junction bases numbered 5, after V lost 0 bases and J lost 9 bases. The CDR3 spells CATSRDLGGVEQFF. In nucleotides, the CDR3 is TGTGCCACCAGCAGAGATCTGGGGGGGGTTGAGCAGTTCTTC.

On this clonotype: Germline is not matched at one junction end, which may reflect a read error. The chain has TRBV7-3 and TRBJ2-1, with D tentatively TRBD1 (6 bases). The CDR3 is 15 residues long. In germline, CDR1 is SGHTA, CDR2 FQGTGA. CDR3 amino acids: CASSLNTGSCNEQFF. In DNA, the CDR3 is TGTGCCAGCAGCTTAAACACAGGGTCCTGCAATGAGCAGTTCTTC. Full variable domain (outside the CDR3, taken from reference TRBV7-3 and TRBJ2-1): GAGVSQTPSNKVTEKGKYVELRCDPISGHTALYWYRQSLGQGPEFLIYFQGTGAADDSGLPNDRFFAVRPEGSVSTLKIQRTERGDSAVYLCASSLNTGSCNEQFFGPGTRLTVL.

This clonotype was detected only a few times. V gene TRBV15 combines with J gene TRBJ1-4, with unresolved D. The CDR3 length is 15 residues. The V end lost 8 bases, the J end lost 0 bases, and 13 bases lay between the germline ends. Germline V gene sequence: CDR1 LNHNV, CDR2 YYDKDF (reference sequence). The CDR3 DNA sequence: TGTGCCACCCGTCGAGGGATCCCAACTAATGAAAAACTGTTTTTT. This codes for CATRRGIPTNEKLFF. Variable domain in full (rest from reference TRBV15 and TRBJ1-4): DAMVIQNPRYQVTQFGKPVTLSCSQTLNHNVMYWYQQKSSQAPKLLFHYYDKDFNNEADTPDNFQSRRPNTSFCFLDIRSPGLGDTAMYLCATRRGIPTNEKLFFGSGTQLSVL.

V is TRBV6-1 and J is TRBJ1-5, with D perhaps matching TRBD1 (6 bases). Germline V gives CDR1 MNHNS, CDR2 SASEGT. The CDR3 totals 17 residues. Deletions cut 3 bases from V and 2 bases from J, with 17 bases between. CDR3 amino acids: CASSDPVGAGGNQPQHF. DNA of the CDR3: TGTGCCAGCAGTGACCCAGTAGGGGCAGGGGGCAATCAGCCCCAGCATTTT.

The chain joins TRBV10-3 to TRBJ2-5; no clear D. The germline V and J ends were trimmed by 0 bases and 2 bases, with 7 bases remaining between them. The CDR3 spans 14 residues. The germline CDR1 and CDR2 sequences are ENHRY and SYGVKD. The CDR3 loop reads CAISESNQQETQYF. Here the CDR3 DNA reads TGTGCCATCAGTGAGTCAAATCAACAAGAGACCCAGTACTTC.

The chain uses TRBV5-1 and TRBJ2-3, with 8 bases lining up with TRBD1. After removal of 3 bases from V and 0 bases from J, the junction contained 6 bases not matched to a gene. There are 16 residues in the CDR3. In germline, CDR1 is SGHRS, CDR2 YFSETQ. CDR3 nucleotides: TGCGCCAGCAGCTGGACAGGGAGTACTAGCACAGATACGCAGTATTTT. Amino acid sequence: CASSWTGSTSTDTQYF.

The table lists this clonotype with many counts. V gene TRBV19 combines with J gene TRBJ2-7, with D perhaps TRBD2 (6 bases). This CDR3 is 14 amino acids long. Germline CDR1 reads LNHDA; CDR2 reads SQIVND (reference sequence). Trimming stripped 7 bases from V and 1 base from J, with 14 bases between. CDR3 region: CASTPGGASYEQYF. CDR3 sequence (DNA): TGTGCCAGTACCCCCGGCGGGGCATCCTACGAGCAGTACTTC.

The chain has TRBV29-1 and TRBJ2-3; 8 nucleotides agree with TRBD2. CDR1 and CDR2 from the germline V gene are SQVTM and ANQGSEA. The CDR3 has 13 amino acids. V was pared by 6 bases and J by 2 bases, with 4 bases of the junction left unmatched. For the CDR3, the DNA is TGCAGCGTCCCTAGCGGGCACACAGATACGCAGTATTTT. Residues: CSVPSGHTDTQYF.

This clonotype was counted a few times. A much larger clone lies one base from this, so it may be a read error. The chain employs TRBV6-5 and TRBJ2-7; D assignment may be TRBD1 or TRBD2 (5 bases each). The length of the CDR3 is 15 residues. The V end was cut by 0 bases, the J end by 0 bases, with 9 bases between. Germline values: CDR1 MNHEY, CDR2 SVGAGI. CDR3 residues: CASSYSWDASYEQYF. The CDR3 DNA reads TGTGCCAGCAGTTACTCCTGGGACGCCTCCTACGAGCAGTACTTC.

This clonotype has only a few counts. This rearrangement joins TRBV14 to TRBJ2-5, with D unclear. Trimming took 4 bases from V and 2 from J, leaving 11 bases between them. Germline V gene lookup returns CDR1 SGHDN and CDR2 FVKESK. The CDR3 has 14 residues. CDR3 coding DNA: TGTGCCAGCAGCCGGAGAACGACTCAAGAGACCCAGTACTTC. It specifies CASSRRTTQETQYF.

The V and J genes are TRBV27 and TRBJ2-7; TRBD2 is a possible D gene (6 bases). CDR1 and CDR2 (germline): MNHEY, SMNVEV (reference sequence). Trimming removed 4 bases from V and 0 bases from J, with 13 bases in between. The CDR3 has 15 residues. This CDR3 reads CASSWRLGSSYEQYF. In nucleotides, the CDR3 is TGTGCCAGCAGTTGGAGACTAGGGAGCTCCTACGAGCAGTACTTC.

The chain employs TRBV18 and TRBJ1-2; D unclear. The V gene's germline CDR1 is KGHSH and CDR2 LQKENI. This CDR3 is 12 amino acids long. V gave up 3 bases and J gave up 8 bases, with 10 bases separating them. The CDR3 DNA follows: TGTGCCAGCTCACCGGGTGACCGCGGCTACACCTTC. Protein sequence: CASSPGDRGYTF.

This clonotype appeared a few times. The gene calls are TRBV20-1 and TRBJ2-1; D is uncertain. The DNA matches TRBJ2-7 better at its end, which makes the J call doubtful. This CDR3 has 15 residues. Germline-derived CDR1 and CDR2 are DFQATT and SNEGSKA (reference sequence). Here the CDR3 reads CSAIGYRFSYNEQYF. CDR3 DNA sequence: TGCAGTGCTATCGGTTATCGGTTCTCCTACAATGAGCAGTACTTC.

This chain joins TRBV28 and TRBJ1-5; D is uncertain. The germline V gene has CDR1 MDHEN and CDR2 SYDVKM. The CDR3 runs 13 residues. V was trimmed by 6 bases and J by 5 bases, leaving 11 bases between them. In nucleotides, the CDR3 is TGTGCCAGCAGCCCGTCGGGGTATCAGCCCCAGCATTTT. Translating it yields CASSPSGYQPQHF.

This clonotype has at least ten counts. The V gene is TRBV12-3 or TRBV12-4, the J gene TRBJ2-4; D gene uncertain. The V end lost 5 bases, the J end lost 0 bases, and 14 bases lay between the germline ends. The CDR3 spans 16 residues. The DNA for the CDR3 is TGTGCCAGCAGTCGGCCTGACACTCTAGCCAAAAACATTCAGTACTTC. This encodes CASSRPDTLAKNIQYF.

This sequence joins TRBV9 and TRBJ2-1, with D possibly being TRBD2 (5 bases). Per germline, CDR1 SGDLS and CDR2 YYNGEE. Trimming left V 0 bases short and J 0 bases short, with 10 bases between. The CDR3 consists of 16 residues. Here the CDR3 DNA reads TGTGCCAGCAGCGTAGACACGGGGAGCTCCTACAATGAGCAGTTCTTC. Protein sequence: CASSVDTGSSYNEQFF.

Concerning this clonotype itself: One base away lies a much larger clone, so this may be a sequencing read error. The rearrangement joins TRBV6-4 to TRBJ2-1; 8 positions match TRBD2. V was pared by 7 bases and J by 10 bases, with 6 bases of the junction left unmatched. Per the germline V gene, CDR1 is MRHNA and CDR2 is SNTAGT. This CDR3 is 12 amino acids long. DNA for the CDR3: TGTGCCAGCAAGCGGGGGTTCTACGAGCAGTTCTTC. It encodes CASKRGFYEQFF.

This clonotype has a handful of counts. This may come from a read error, since a much larger clone is one base off. V is TRBV5-1 and J is TRBJ1-5; 7 bases line up with TRBD1. The germline gives CDR1 SGHRS, CDR2 YFSETQ. The V segment lost 0 bases and the J segment 2 bases; nucleotides outside the gene matches: 2. The CDR3 spans 15 residues. The CDR3 nucleotides are TGCGCCAGCAGCTTGGGGGACAGCCGCAATCAGCCCCAGCATTTT. Translating it yields CASSLGDSRNQPQHF. Complete variable domain (other parts from reference TRBV5-1 and TRBJ1-5): KAGVTQTPRYLIKTRGQQVTLSCSPISGHRSVSWYQQTPGQGLQFLFEYFSETQRNKGNFPGRFSGRQFSNSRSEMNVSTLELGDSALYLCASSLGDSRNQPQHFGDGTRLSIL.

Remarks on this clonotype: The germline gene is not matched at one end of the junction; a read error may be the cause. The chain uses TRBV12-3 or TRBV12-4 and TRBJ2-1; 12 positions agree with TRBD2. The CDR3 has 16 residues. The CDR3 protein is CAGSSTSGGTYNEQFF. The DNA for the CDR3 is TGTGCCGGCAGTTCCACTAGCGGGGGGACCTACAATGAGCAGTTCTTC.

The chain combines TRBV7-9 with TRBJ1-4; 7 nucleotides align to TRBD1. The V segment lost 8 bases and the J segment 0 bases; nucleotides outside the gene matches: 9. The germline V gene encodes CDR1 SEHNR and CDR2 FQNEAQ (reference sequence). The CDR3 is made up of 16 amino acids. The CDR3 region has the DNA TGTGCCAGCCGCCGGGACAGCCATGCAACTAATGAAAAACTGTTTTTT. This encodes CASRRDSHATNEKLFF.

Here the CDR3 DNA reads TGTGCCAGTAGTGAGACCGGTGAAGCTTTCTTT. Translating gives CASSETGEAFF. The rearrangement joins TRBV19 to TRBJ1-1; D not resolved. The CDR3 consists of 11 residues. The germline V gene encodes CDR1 LNHDA and CDR2 SQIVND (reference sequence). Trimming took off 5 bases at V and 7 bases at J, with 8 bases between the two ends.

This clonotype was detected ten times or more. The chain has TRBV20-1 and TRBJ2-1, with D hard to call. Between the trimmed V and J ends, which lost 3 bases and 4 bases, there was a span of 13 bases. Germline V CDR1 and CDR2: DFQATT, SNEGSKA (reference sequence). This CDR3 comprises 14 residues. CDR3 sequence: CSASGLDVYNEQFF. The CDR3 DNA follows: TGCAGTGCTAGTGGGCTGGATGTGTACAATGAGCAGTTCTTC.

Concerning this clonotype itself: The junction departs from germline at one end; a sequencing error may be responsible. The chain joins TRBV12-3 or TRBV12-4 to TRBJ2-3; D gene ambiguous. This CDR3 contains 14 residues. DNA for the CDR3: TGTGCCAGCAGCTTAGGAGTCGGAGCAGATGCGCAGTATTTT. Protein sequence: CASSLGVGADAQYF.